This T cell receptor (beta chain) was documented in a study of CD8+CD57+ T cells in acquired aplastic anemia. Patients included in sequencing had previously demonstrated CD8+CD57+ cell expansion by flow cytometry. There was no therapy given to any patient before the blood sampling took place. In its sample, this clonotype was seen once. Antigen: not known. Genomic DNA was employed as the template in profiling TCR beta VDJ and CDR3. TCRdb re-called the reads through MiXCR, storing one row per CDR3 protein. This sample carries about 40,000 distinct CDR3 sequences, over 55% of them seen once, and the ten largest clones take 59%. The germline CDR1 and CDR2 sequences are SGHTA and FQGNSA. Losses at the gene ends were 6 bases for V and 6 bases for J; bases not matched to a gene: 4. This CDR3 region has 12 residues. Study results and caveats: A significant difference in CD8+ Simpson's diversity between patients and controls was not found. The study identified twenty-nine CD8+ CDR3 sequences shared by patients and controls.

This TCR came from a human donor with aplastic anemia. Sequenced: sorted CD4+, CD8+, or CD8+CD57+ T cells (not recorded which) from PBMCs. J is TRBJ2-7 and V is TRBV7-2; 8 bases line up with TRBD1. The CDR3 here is CASRDRGAEQYF. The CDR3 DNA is TGTGCCAGCAGAGACAGGGGAGCCGAGCAGTACTTC.